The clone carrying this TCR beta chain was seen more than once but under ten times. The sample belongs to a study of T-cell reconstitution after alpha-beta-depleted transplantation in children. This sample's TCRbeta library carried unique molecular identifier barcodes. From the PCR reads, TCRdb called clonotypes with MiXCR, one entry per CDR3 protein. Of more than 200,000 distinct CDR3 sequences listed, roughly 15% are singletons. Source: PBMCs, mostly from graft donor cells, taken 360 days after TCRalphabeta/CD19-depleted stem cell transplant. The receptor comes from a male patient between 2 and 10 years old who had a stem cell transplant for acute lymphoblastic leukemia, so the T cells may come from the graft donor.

In nucleotides, the CDR3 is TGCGCCAGCAGCTCCGAGGGGGGGCTCGATGAGCAGTTCTTC. It encodes CASSSEGGLDEQFF. V usage is TRBV5-1 and J usage is TRBJ2-1; a possible D gene is TRBD2 (7 bases). The CDR3 is made up of 14 amino acids. V gave up 3 bases and J gave up 8 bases, with 15 bases separating them. Germline CDR1 SGHRS, CDR2 YFSETQ. Supplemented by reference TRBV5-1 and TRBJ2-1, the full variable domain reads KAGVTQTPRYLIKTRGQQVTLSCSPISGHRSVSWYQQTPGQGLQFLFEYFSETQRNKGNFPGRFSGRQFSNSRSEMNVSTLELGDSALYLCASSSEGGLDEQFFGPGTRLTVL.